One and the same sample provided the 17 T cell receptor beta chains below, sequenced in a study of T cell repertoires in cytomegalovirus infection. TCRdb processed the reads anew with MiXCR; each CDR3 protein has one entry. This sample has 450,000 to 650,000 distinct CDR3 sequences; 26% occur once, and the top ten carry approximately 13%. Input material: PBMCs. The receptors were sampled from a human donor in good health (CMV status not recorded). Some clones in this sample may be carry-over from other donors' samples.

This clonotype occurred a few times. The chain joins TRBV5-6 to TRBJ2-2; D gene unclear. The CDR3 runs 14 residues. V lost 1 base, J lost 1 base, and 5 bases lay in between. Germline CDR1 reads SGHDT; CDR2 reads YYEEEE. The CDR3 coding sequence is TGTGCCAGCAGCTTGACCGTGAACACCGGGGAGCTGTTTTTT. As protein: CASSLTVNTGELFF.

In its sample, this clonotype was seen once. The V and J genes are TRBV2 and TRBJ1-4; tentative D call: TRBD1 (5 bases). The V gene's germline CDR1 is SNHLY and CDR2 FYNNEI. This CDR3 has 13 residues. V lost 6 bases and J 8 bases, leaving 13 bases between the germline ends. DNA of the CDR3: TGTGCCAGCAGGGTCGGGGACCAGGAAAAACTGTTTTTT. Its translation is CASRVGDQEKLFF.

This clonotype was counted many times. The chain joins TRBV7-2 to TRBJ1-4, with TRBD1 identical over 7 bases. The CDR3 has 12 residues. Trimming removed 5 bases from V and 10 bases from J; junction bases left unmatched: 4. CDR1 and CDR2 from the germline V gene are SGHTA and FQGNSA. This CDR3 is CASSIRQGKLFF. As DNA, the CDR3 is TGTGCCAGCAGCATTAGACAGGGAAAACTGTTTTTT.

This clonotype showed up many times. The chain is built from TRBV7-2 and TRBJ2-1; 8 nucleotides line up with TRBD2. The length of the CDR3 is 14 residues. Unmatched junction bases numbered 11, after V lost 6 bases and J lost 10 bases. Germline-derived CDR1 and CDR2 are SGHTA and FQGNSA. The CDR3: CASRSGGVYSEQFF. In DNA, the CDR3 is TGTGCCAGCAGAAGCGGGGGAGTTTATTCGGAGCAGTTCTTC.

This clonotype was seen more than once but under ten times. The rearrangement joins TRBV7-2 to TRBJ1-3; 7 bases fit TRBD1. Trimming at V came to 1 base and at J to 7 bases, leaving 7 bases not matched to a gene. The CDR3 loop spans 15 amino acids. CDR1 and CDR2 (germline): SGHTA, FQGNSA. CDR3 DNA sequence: TGTGCCAGCAGCTTAGAGACAGGGAGGCTCAACACCATATATTTT. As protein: CASSLETGRLNTIYF.

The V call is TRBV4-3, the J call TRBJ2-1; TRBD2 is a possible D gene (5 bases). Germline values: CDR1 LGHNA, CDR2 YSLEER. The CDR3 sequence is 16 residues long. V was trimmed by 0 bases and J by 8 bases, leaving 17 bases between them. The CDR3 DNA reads TGCGCCAGCAGCCAAGAACTAGTGGGAGTCGGCGATGAGCAGTTCTTC. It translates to CASSQELVGVGDEQFF.

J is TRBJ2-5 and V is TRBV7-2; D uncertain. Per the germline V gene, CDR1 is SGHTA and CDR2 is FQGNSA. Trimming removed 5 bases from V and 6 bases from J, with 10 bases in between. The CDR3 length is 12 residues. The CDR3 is CASSPPRQTQYF. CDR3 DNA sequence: TGTGCCAGCAGCCCCCCGCGGCAGACCCAGTACTTC.

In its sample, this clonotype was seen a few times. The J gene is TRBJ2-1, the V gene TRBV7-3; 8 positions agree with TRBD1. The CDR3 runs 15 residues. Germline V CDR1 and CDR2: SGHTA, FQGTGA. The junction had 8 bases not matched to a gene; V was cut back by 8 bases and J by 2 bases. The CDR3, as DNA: TGTGCCAGCGCCATCGACAGGGGCGCCTACAATGAGCAGTTCTTC. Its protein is CASAIDRGAYNEQFF.

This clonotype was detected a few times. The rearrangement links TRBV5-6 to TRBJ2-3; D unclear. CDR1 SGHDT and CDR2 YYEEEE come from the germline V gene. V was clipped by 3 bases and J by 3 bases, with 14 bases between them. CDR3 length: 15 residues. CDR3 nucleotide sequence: TGTGCCAGCAGCTCCCTCACAGACTTTACAGATACGCAGTATTTT. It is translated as CASSSLTDFTDTQYF.

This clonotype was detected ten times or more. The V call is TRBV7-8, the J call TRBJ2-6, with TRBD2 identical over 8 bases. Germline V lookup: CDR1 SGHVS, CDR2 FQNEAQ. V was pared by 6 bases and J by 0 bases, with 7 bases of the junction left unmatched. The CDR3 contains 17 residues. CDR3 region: CASRGLAGLSGANVLTF. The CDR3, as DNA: TGTGCCAGCAGGGGGCTAGCGGGCCTCTCTGGGGCCAACGTCCTGACTTTC.

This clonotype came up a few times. CDR3 sequence reads: CASSSLAFVTGELFF. The CDR3 coding sequence is TGTGCCAGTAGTAGTTTAGCGTTCGTCACCGGGGAGCTGTTTTTT. This chain connects TRBV19 to TRBJ2-2; the D gene is possibly TRBD2 (5 bases). Germline V gene lookup returns CDR1 LNHDA and CDR2 SQIVND (reference sequence). The CDR3 spans 15 residues. Trimming shortened V by 4 bases and J by 4 bases, and 13 bases separated the two germline ends.

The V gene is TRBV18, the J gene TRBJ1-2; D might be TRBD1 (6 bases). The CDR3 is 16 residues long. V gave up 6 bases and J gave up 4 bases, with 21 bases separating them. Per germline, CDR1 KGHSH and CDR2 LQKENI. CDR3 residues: CASSRDGTSNFYGYTF. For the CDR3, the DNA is TGTGCCAGCTCCCGTGACGGGACATCGAATTTCTATGGCTACACCTTC.

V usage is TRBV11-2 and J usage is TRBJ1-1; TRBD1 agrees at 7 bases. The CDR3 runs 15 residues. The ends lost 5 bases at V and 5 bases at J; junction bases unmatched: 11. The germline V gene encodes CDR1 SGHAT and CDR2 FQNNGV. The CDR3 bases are TGTGCCAGCAGCCGAGACAGGGCGAGGAGGACTGAAGCTTTCTTT. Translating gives CASSRDRARRTEAFF.

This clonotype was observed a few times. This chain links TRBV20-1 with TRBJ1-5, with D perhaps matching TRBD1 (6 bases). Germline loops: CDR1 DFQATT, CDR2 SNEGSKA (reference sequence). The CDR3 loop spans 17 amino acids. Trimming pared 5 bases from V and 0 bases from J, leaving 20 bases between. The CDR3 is CSAYGQSHLSSNQPQHF. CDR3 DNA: TGCAGTGCTTACGGACAGTCCCACCTCTCTAGCAATCAGCCCCAGCATTTT.

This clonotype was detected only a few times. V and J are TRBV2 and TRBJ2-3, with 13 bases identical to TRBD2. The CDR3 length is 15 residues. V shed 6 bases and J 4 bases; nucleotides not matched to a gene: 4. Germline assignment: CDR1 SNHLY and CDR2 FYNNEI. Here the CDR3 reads CASRRTSGSADTQYF. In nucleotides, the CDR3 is TGTGCCAGCAGGCGGACTAGCGGGAGTGCAGATACGCAGTATTTT.

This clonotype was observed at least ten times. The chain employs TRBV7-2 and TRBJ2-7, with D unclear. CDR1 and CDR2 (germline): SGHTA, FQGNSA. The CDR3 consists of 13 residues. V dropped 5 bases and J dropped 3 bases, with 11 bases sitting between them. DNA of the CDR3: TGTGCCAGCAGCCCCGGACCCTACTACGAGCAGTACGTC. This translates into CASSPGPYYEQYV.

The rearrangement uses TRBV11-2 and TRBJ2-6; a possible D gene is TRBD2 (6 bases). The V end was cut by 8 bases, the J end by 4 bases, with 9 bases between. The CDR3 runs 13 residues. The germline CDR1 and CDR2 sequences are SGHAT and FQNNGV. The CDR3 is CASFGGGANVLTF. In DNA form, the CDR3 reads TGTGCCAGCTTCGGGGGAGGGGCCAACGTCCTGACTTTC.